The clone carrying this T cell receptor (beta chain) was observed once. What it binds is not known. Trimming left V 3 bases short and J 5 bases short, with 13 bases between. CDR3 size: 14 residues. Germline loops: CDR1 MGHRA, CDR2 YSYEKL. Here immunoSEQ multiplex PCR was the method, and the copy in TCRdb shows in-frame clones only, minus some. The sample has 110,000 or so clones; 85% to 95% are singletons. The data stem from a study of brain T cells in children with intractable seizures. General study findings and limits: Pre- and post-surgery blood differed in depth, so pre-surgery absences may be undersampling.

Sequenced here: peripheral blood, sampled at surgery. The clonotype originates from a boy under two years old with hemimegalencephaly and intractable seizures. The chain recombines TRBV4-1 with TRBJ2-5, with D maybe TRBD1 (6 bases). CDR3 residues: CASSHAQRGETQYF. CDR3 coding DNA: TGCGCCAGCAGCCATGCCCAGAGGGGGGAGACCCAGTACTTC.